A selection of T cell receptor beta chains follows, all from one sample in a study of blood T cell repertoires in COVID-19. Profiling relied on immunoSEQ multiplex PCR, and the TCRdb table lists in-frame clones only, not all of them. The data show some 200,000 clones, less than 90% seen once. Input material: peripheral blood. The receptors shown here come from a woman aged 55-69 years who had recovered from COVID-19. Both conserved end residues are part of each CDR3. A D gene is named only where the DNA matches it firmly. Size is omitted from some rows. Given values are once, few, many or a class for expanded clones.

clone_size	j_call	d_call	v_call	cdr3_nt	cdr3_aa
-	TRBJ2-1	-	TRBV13	TGTGCCAGCAGCTTAGTCAGACAGGCTGCCTACAATGAGCAGTTCTTC	CASSLVRQAAYNEQFF
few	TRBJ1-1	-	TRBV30	TGTGCCTGGGGGGCGGGATGGACTGAAGCTTTCTTT	CAWGAGWTEAFF
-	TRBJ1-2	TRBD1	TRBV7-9	TGTGCCAGCAGCCTCATTAGGGGGCGGCCTGCTTTCTATGGCTACACCTTC	CASSLIRGRPAFYGYTF
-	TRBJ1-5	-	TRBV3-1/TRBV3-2	TGTGCCAGCAGCCAAGTTTATAGCAATCAGCCCCAGCATTTT	CASSQVYSNQPQHF
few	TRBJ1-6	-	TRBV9	TGTGCCAGCAGCGACCCCTCGGGGGGCAGGGGTTCACCCCTCCACTTT	CASSDPSGGRGSPLHF
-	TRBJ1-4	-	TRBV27	TGTGCCAGCAGTTCCAGGGTAGGCAATGAAAAACTGTTTTTT	CASSSRVGNEKLFF
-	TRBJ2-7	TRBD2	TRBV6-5	TGTGCCAGCAGTACGACTAGCGGGGGGGCCTACGAGCAGTACTTC	CASSTTSGGAYEQYF
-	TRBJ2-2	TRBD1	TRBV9	TGTGCCAGCAGAGGACAGGGGGCCGGGGAGCTGTTTTTT	CASRGQGAGELFF
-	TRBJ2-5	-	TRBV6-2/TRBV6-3	TGTGCCAGCAGTTACTCCCAGGAGACCCAGTACTTC	CASSYSQETQYF
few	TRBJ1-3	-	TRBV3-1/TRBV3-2	TGTGCCAGCAGCCAAGGGCGGGCAAGCTCTGGAAACACCATATATTTT	CASSQGRASSGNTIYF
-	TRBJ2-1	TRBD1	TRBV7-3	TGTGCCAGCAGCTTCACCGGGACAGGGCCCTACAATGAGCAGTTCTTC	CASSFTGTGPYNEQFF
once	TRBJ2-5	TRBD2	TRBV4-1	TGCGCCAGCAGCCAAGGGCTAGCGGGGGCCCAAGAGACCCAGTACTTC	CASSQGLAGAQETQYF
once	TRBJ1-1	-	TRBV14	TGTGCCAGCAGCCCCCAAGTCGGGGGATACACTGAAGCTTTCTTT	CASSPQVGGYTEAFF
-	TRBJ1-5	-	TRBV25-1	TGTGCCAGCAGTGACTCTGACTTAGGTAGCAATCAGCCCCAGCATTTT	CASSDSDLGSNQPQHF
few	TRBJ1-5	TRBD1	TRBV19	TGTGCCAGTGTTGACAGGGGGCAGGGCAATCAGCCCCAGCATTTT	CASVDRGQGNQPQHF
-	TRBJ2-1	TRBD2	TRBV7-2	TGTGCCAGCAGCTTAGAGACTAGCGGGGGCTACAATGAGCAGTTCTTC	CASSLETSGGYNEQFF
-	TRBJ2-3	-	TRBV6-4	TGTGCCGACGATCCCCGGGGGGCGACAGATACGCAGTATTTT	CADDPRGATDTQYF
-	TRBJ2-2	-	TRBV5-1	TGCGCCAGCAGCTTACAGGGACCCGGGGAGCTGTTTTTT	CASSLQGPGELFF
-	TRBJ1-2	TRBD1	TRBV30	TGTGCCGCCGGGACAGCTAACTATGGCTACACCTTC	CAAGTANYGYTF
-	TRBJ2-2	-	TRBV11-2	TGTGCCAGCAGCGGCAGTGTGAACACCGGGGAGCTGTTTTTT	CASSGSVNTGELFF
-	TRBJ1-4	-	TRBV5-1	TGCGCCAGCAGCTTGAACAGCCCCGAGGAAAAACTGTTTTTT	CASSLNSPEEKLFF
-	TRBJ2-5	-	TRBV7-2	TGTGCCAGCAGCTTAGCGGGGACAAGCGGGGTTTTCAAGACCCAGTACTTC	CASSLAGTSGVFKTQYF
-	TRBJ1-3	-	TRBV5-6	TGTGCCAGCAGCTTCAGAAACACCATATATTTT	CASSFRNTIYF
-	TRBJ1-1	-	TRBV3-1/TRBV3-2	TGTGCCAGCAGCCAGGAGGTCCCAGGGGTGAACACTGAAGCTTTCTTT	CASSQEVPGVNTEAFF
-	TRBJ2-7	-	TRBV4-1	TGCGCCAGCAGCCAAGTCAGTCGTCAGGGCCATTCTTCCTACGAGCAGTACTTC	CASSQVSRQGHSSYEQYF
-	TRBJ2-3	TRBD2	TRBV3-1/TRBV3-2	TGTGCCAGCAGCCTCGGGACTAGCGCGTGGTATTTT	CASSLGTSAWYF
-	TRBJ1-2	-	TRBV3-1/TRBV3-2	TGTGCCAGCAGTCAGGGCTTGGCAGTCCGGGGCTACACCTTC	CASSQGLAVRGYTF
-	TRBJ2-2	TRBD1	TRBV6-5	TGTGCCAGCAGTTACACCCGGGACAGGGTACTGTTTTTT	CASSYTRDRVLFF
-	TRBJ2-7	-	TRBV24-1	TGTGCCACCTCCCCCGAGGGGGACTCCTACGAGCAGTACTTC	CATSPEGDSYEQYF
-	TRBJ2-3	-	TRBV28	TGTGCCAGCAGCCCAGGGAGCACAGATACGCAGTATTTT	CASSPGSTDTQYF
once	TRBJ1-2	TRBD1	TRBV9	TGTGCCAGCAGCGAAGCTTACAGGGGTCGTGGCTACACCTTC	CASSEAYRGRGYTF
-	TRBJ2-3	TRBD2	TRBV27	TGTGCCAGCAGTTTTATCGGGACTAGCGGGGGGGAGAATACGCAGTATTTT	CASSFIGTSGGENTQYF
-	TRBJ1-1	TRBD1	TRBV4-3	TGCGCCAGCAGCCAAGTACCAGCCGGGACAGGGTTTGCAGCTTTCTTT	CASSQVPAGTGFAAFF
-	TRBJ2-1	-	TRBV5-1	TGCGCCAGCAGCCCGACAGCCAACCCCACCAATGAGCAGTTCTTC	CASSPTANPTNEQFF
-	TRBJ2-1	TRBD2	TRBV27	TGTGCCAGCAGTACCTCCGGGACTAACTACAATGAGCAGTTCTTC	CASSTSGTNYNEQFF
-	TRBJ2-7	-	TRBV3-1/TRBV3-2	TGTGCCAGCAGCCAAGATTCTGGACACCGAACCCACGAGCAGTACTTC	CASSQDSGHRTHEQYF
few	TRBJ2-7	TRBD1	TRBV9	TGTGCCAGCAGCCCCCGTTCGGGGACAGGGTTCTCCTACGAGCAGTACTTC	CASSPRSGTGFSYEQYF
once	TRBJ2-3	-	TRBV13	TGTGCCAGCAGCTTAGTAAATACGCAGTATTTT	CASSLVNTQYF
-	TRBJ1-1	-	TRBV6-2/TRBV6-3	TGTGCCAGCAGTACAGGGCTTAATACTGAAGCTTTCTTT	CASSTGLNTEAFF
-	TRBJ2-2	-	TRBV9	TGTGCCAGCACCTATACGGGACATTTCACCGGGGAGCTGTTTTTT	CASTYTGHFTGELFF
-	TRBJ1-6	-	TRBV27	TGTGCCAGCAGTCCCGCTCGTGGCAGGCTCCTCTCCTATAATTCACCCCTCCACTTT	CASSPARGRLLSYNSPLHF